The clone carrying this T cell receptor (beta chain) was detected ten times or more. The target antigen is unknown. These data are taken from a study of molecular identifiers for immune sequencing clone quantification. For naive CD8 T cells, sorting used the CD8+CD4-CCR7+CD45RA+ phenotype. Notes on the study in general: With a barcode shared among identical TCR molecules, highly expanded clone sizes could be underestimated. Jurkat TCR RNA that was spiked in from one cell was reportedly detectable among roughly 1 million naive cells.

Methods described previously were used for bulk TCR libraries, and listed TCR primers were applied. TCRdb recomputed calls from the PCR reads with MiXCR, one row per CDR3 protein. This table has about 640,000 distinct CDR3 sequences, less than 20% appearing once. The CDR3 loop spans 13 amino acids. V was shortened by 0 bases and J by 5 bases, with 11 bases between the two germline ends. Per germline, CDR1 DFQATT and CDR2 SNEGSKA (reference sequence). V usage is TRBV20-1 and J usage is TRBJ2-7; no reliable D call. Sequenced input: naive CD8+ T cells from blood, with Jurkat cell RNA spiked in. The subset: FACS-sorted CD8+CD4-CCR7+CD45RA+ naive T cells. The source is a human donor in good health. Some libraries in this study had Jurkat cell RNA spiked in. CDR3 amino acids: CSARDLPSNEQYF. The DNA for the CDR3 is TGCAGTGCTAGAGATCTGCCTAGTAACGAGCAGTACTTC.